A single sample is the source of the 5 T cell receptor beta chains below, sequenced in a study of CD8 T cells in ankylosing spondylitis. TCRdb itself ran the 5' RACE reads through MiXCR, one entry per CDR3 protein. Counted here are about 240,000 distinct CDR3 sequences, around a tenth occurring once; the ten biggest clones make up roughly 6.8%. The specimen sequenced was blood, either unsorted or a sorted T cell fraction (not recorded which). These receptors all stem from a male donor with ankylosing spondylitis or in good health (not recorded which).

With respect to this clonotype: Germline and junction disagree at one end, which may indicate a read error. This chain connects TRBV20-1 to TRBJ2-1, with 9 bases identical to TRBD2. There are 16 residues in the CDR3. Germline CDR1 reads DFQATT; CDR2 reads SNEGSKA (reference sequence). CDR3 coding DNA: TGCTGTGCTAGGATAGTGCGGGAGGGCCTCTACAATGAGCAGTTCTTC. It specifies CCARIVREGLYNEQFF.

V is TRBV12-3 or TRBV12-4 and J is TRBJ2-7; D is unresolved. This CDR3 region has 12 residues. V was trimmed by 6 bases and J by 6 bases, leaving 12 bases between them. The CDR3 DNA sequence: TGTGCCAGCAGGGATGCTTGGGGCGAGCAGTACTTC. Protein sequence: CASRDAWGEQYF.

This clonotype was observed at least ten times. The rearrangement joins TRBV20-1 to TRBJ2-3; D is undetermined. The CDR3 totals 15 residues. V lost 0 bases to trimming and J lost 0 bases, with 10 bases between them. Germline CDR1 reads DFQATT; CDR2 reads SNEGSKA (reference sequence). The CDR3 bases are TGCAGTGCTAGAGATCCCTATCCTAGCACAGATACGCAGTATTTT. As protein: CSARDPYPSTDTQYF.

This clonotype occurred many times. For the CDR3, the DNA is TGCAGTGCTAGAGGGTGGGCAGCCAATGAGCAGTTCTTC. It codes for CSARGWAANEQFF. The chain links TRBV20-1 to TRBJ2-1, with D hard to call. V gave up 1 base and J gave up 6 bases, with 10 bases separating them. Looked up from germline, CDR1 is DFQATT and CDR2 is SNEGSKA (reference sequence). CDR3 length: 13 residues.

The V and J genes are TRBV6-1 and TRBJ1-1, with D tentatively TRBD1 (5 bases). V dropped 8 bases and J dropped 4 bases, with 20 bases sitting between them. This CDR3 is built from 15 residues. Germline CDR1 and CDR2: MNHNS and SASEGT. In DNA form, the CDR3 reads TGTGCCAGCTACGGGGTTGGGGCGGCGGCCACTGAAGCTTTCTTT. Translated: CASYGVGAAATEAFF.